The 4 T cell receptor beta chains listed next were all sequenced from one sample in a study of blood T cell repertoires in COVID-19. TCRdb's table, derived via immunoSEQ multiplex PCR, lists solely in-frame clones and lacks some. The sample carries 180,000 or so clones, approximately 80% recorded once. Sequencing was done on a sample of PBMCs or T cells enriched from blood (not recorded which). The receptors shown here come from a man aged 55 to 69 who had been exposed to COVID-19.

The chain joins TRBV7-9 to TRBJ1-4, with D maybe TRBD1 (5 bases). This CDR3 has 13 residues. The V end was cut by 7 bases, the J end by 8 bases, with 14 bases between. Germline CDR1 and CDR2: SEHNR and FQNEAQ (reference sequence). The CDR3 DNA reads TGTGCCAGCACCCGGGGGGGGAAAGAAAAACTGTTTTTT. This encodes CASTRGGKEKLFF. The entire variable domain, with the rest obtained from reference TRBV7-9 and TRBJ1-4, is as follows: DTGVSQNPRHKITKRGQNVTFRCDPISEHNRLYWYRQTLGQGPEFLTYFQNEAQLEKSRLLSDRFSAERPKGSFSTLEIQRTEQGDSAMYLCASTRGGKEKLFFGSGTQLSVL.

This chain connects TRBV21-1 to TRBJ1-1; TRBD1 is taken as the D call from the table, unchecked against the DNA. TRBV21-1 is shown as a pseudogene. This CDR3 spans 14 amino acids. CDR3 in amino acids: CASSKQGMNTEAFF. In nucleotides, the CDR3 is TGTGCCAGCAGCAAACAGGGTATGAACACTGAAGCTTTCTTT.

CDR3 loop: CASSVAGSRQETQYF. DNA for the CDR3: TGTGCCAGCAGCGTAGCAGGGTCTAGACAAGAGACCCAGTACTTC. The chain is built from TRBV9 and TRBJ2-5; the D gene is possibly TRBD1 (5 bases). Germline assignment: CDR1 SGDLS and CDR2 YYNGEE. This CDR3 spans 15 amino acids. V dropped 0 bases and J dropped 2 bases, with 11 bases sitting between them.

V usage is TRBV7-9 and J usage is TRBJ2-5; a possible D gene is TRBD2 (7 bases). From germline, CDR1 is SEHNR and CDR2 FQNEAQ (reference sequence). The CDR3 totals 15 residues. V was pared by 2 bases and J by 2 bases, with 12 bases between. CDR3 region: CASSLRRGAQETQYF. CDR3 coding DNA: TGTGCCAGCAGCTTACGTCGGGGGGCACAAGAGACCCAGTACTTC.